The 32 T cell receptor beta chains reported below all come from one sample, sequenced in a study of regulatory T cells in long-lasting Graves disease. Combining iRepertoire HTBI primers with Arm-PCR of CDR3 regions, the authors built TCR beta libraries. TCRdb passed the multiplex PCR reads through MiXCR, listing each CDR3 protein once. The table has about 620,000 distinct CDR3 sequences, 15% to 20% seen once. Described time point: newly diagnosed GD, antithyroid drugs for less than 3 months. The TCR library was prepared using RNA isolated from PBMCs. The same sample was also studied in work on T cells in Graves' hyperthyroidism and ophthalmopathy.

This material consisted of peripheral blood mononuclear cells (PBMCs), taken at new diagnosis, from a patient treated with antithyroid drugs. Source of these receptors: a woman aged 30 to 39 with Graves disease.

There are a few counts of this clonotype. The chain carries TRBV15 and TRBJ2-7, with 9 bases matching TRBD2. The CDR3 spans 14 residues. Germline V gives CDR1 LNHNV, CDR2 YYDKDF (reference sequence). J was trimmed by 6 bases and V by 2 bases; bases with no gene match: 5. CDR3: CATSRLAGSGEQYF. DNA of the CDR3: TGTGCCACCAGCAGACTAGCGGGATCGGGCGAGCAGTACTTC.

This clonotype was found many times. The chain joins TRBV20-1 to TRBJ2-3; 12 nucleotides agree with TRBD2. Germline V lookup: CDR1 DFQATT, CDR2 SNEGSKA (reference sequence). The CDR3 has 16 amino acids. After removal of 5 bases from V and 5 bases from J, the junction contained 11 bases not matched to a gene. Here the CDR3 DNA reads TGCAGTGCTTCCTCGGGACTAGCGGGCAATAGAGATACGCAGTATTTT. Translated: CSASSGLAGNRDTQYF.

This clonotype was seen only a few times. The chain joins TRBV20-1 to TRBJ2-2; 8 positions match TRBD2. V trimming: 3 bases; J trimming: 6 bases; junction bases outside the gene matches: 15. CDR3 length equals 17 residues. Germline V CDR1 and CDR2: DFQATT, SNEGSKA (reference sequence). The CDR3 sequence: CSARPSGGRKGAGELFF. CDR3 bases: TGCAGTGCTAGGCCCAGCGGGGGCCGGAAAGGGGCCGGGGAGCTGTTTTTT.

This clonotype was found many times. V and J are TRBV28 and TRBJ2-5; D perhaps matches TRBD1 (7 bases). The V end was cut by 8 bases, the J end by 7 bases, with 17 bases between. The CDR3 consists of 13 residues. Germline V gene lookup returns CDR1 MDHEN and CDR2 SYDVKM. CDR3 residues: CASPGGLRATQYF. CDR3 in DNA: TGTGCCAGCCCAGGGGGGTTGCGTGCGACCCAGTACTTC.

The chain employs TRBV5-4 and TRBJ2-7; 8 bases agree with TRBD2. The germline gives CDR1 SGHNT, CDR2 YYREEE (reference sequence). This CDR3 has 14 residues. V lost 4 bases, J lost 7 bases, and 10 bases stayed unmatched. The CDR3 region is CASSHGREVREQYF. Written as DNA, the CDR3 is TGTGCCAGCAGCCACGGGCGGGAGGTAAGGGAGCAGTACTTC.

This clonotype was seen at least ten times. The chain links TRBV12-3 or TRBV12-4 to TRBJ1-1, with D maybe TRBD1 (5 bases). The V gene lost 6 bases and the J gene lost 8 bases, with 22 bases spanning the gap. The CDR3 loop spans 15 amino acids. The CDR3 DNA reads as TGTGCCAGCAGCACCCCGCGGGGGGGGGGGTCGGAAGCTTTCTTT. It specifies CASSTPRGGGSEAFF.

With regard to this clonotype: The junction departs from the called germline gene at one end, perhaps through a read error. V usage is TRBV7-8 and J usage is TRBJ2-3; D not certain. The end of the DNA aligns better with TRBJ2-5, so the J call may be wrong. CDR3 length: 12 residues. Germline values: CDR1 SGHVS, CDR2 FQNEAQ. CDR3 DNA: TGCGCCAGCAGCTTCAGGATAGAGACCCAGTACTTC. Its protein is CASSFRIETQYF.

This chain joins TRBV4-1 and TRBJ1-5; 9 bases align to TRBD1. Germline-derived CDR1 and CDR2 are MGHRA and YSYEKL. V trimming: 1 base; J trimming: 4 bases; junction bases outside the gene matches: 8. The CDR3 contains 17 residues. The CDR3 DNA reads TGCGCCAGCAGCCAAGCAATTACCGGGACAGGGAATCAGCCCCAGCATTTT. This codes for CASSQAITGTGNQPQHF.

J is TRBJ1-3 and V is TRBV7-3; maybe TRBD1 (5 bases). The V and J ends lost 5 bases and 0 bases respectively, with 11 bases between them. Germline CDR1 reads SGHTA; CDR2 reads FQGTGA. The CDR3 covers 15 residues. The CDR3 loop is CASSVGDVSGNTIYF. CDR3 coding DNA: TGTGCCAGCAGCGTTGGGGACGTCTCTGGAAACACCATATATTTT.

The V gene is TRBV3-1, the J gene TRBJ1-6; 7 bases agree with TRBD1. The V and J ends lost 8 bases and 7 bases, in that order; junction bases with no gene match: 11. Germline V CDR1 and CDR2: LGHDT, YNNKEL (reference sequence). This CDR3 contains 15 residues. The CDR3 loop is CASRADRWANSPLHF. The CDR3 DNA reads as TGTGCCAGCCGGGCGGACAGGTGGGCCAATTCACCCCTCCACTTT.

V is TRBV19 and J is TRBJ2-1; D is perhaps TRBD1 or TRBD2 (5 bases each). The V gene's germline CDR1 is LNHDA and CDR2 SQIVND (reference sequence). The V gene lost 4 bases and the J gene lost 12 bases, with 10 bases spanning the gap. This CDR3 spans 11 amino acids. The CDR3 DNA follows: TGTGCCAGTAGTACAGGGACCCGGCAGTTCTTC. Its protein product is CASSTGTRQFF.

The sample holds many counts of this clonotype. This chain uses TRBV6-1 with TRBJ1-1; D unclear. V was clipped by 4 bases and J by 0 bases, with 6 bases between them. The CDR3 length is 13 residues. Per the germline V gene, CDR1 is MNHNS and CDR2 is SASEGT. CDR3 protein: CASSAMMNTEAFF. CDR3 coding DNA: TGTGCCAGCAGTGCAATGATGAACACTGAAGCTTTCTTT.

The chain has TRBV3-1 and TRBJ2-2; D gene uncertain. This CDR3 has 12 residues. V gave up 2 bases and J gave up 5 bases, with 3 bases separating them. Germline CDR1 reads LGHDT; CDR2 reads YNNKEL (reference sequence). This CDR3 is CASSQITGELFF. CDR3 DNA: TGTGCCAGCAGCCAAATAACCGGGGAGCTGTTTTTT.

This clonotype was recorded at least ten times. In DNA, the CDR3 is TGTGCCAGCAGCTTGGCGACAGGGGGACTTGAAAAACTGTTTTTT. Residues: CASSLATGGLEKLFF. This chain joins TRBV7-9 and TRBJ1-4, with 9 bases lining up with TRBD1. The trim removed 3 bases at V and 7 bases at J, leaving 6 bases unmatched. Germline V gives CDR1 SEHNR, CDR2 FQNEAQ (reference sequence). CDR3 length equals 15 residues.

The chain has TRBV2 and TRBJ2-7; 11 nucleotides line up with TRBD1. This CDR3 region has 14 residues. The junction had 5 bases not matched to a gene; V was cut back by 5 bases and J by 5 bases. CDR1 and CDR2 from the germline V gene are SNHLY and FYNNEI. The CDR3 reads CASSRRTGGNEQYF. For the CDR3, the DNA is TGTGCCAGCAGTCGACGGACAGGGGGCAACGAGCAGTACTTC.

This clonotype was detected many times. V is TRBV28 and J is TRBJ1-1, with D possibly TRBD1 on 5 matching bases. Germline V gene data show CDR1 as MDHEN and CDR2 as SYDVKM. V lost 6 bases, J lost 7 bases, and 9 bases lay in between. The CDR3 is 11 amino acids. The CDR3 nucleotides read TGTGCCAGCAGCTGGGGACTTGAAGCTTTCTTT. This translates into CASSWGLEAFF.

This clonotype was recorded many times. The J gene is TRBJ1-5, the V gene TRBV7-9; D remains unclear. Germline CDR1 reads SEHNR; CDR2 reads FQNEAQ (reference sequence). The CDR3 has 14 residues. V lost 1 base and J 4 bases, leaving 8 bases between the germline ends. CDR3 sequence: CASSLEGLNQPQHF. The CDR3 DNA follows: TGTGCCAGCAGCTTAGAAGGGCTAAATCAGCCCCAGCATTTT.

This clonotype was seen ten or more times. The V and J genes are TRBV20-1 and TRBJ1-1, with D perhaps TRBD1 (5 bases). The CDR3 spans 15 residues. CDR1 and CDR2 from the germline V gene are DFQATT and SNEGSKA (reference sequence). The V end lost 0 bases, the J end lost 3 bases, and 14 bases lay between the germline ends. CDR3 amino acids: CSARDPGRRYTEAFF. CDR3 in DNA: TGCAGTGCTAGAGACCCGGGACGGAGATACACTGAAGCTTTCTTT.

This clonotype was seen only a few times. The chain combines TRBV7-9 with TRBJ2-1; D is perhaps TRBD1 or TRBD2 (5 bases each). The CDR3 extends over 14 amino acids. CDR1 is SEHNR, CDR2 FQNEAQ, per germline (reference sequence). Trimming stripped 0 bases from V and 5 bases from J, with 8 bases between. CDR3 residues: CASSLAGTHNEQFF. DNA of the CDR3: TGTGCCAGCAGCTTAGCAGGGACCCACAATGAGCAGTTCTTC.

CDR3 nucleotide sequence: TGCAGCGTTGTAGTTGTTCCAGATACGCAGTATTTT. It codes for CSVVVVPDTQYF. The rearrangement joins TRBV29-1 to TRBJ2-3; the D is unclear. This CDR3 region has 12 residues. Per the germline V gene, CDR1 is SQVTM and CDR2 is ANQGSEA. The ends were cut back, 4 bases at V and 4 bases at J, with 9 bases in the middle.

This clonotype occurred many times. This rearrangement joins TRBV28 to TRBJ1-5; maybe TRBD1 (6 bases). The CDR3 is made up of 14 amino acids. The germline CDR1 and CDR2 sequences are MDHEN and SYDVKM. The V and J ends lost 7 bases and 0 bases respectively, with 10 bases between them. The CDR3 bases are TGTGCCAGCATGGGGGCGGATAGCAATCAGCCCCAGCATTTT. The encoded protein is CASMGADSNQPQHF.

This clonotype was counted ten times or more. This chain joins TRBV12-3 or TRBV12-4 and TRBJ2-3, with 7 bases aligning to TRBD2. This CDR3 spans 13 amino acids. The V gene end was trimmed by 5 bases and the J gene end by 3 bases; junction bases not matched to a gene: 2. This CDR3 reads CASSPGLTDTQYF. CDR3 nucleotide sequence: TGTGCCAGCAGTCCGGGACTAACAGATACGCAGTATTTT.

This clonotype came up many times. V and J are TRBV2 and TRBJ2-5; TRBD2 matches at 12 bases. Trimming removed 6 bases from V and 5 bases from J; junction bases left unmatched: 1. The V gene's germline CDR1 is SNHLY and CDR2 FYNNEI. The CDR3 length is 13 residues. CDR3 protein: CASSGTSGETQYF. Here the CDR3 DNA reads TGTGCCAGCAGCGGGACTAGCGGGGAGACCCAGTACTTC.

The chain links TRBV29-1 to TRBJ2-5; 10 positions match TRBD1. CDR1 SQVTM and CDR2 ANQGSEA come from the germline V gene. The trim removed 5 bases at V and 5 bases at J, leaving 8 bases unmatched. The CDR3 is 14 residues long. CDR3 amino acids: CSVSGTGVKETQYF. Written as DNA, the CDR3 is TGCAGCGTTTCAGGGACAGGGGTGAAGGAGACCCAGTACTTC.

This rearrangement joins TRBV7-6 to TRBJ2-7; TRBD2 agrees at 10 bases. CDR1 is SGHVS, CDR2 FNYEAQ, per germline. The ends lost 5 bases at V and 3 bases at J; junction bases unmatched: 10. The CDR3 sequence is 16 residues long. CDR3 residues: CASSPFRTSGDYEQYF. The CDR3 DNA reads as TGTGCCAGCAGCCCATTCAGGACTAGCGGAGACTACGAGCAGTACTTC.

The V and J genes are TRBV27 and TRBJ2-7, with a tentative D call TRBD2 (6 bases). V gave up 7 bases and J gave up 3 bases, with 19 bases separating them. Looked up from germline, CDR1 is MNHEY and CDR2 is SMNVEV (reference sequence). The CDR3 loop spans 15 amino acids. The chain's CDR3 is CASTRDPGDGYEQYF. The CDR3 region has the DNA TGTGCCAGCACCAGGGATCCGGGAGATGGCTACGAGCAGTACTTC.

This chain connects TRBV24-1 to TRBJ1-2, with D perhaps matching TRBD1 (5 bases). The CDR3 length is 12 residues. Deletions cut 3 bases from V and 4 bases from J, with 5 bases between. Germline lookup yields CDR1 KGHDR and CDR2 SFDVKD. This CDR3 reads CATSDQGYGYTF. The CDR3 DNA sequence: TGTGCCACCAGTGATCAGGGCTATGGCTACACCTTC.

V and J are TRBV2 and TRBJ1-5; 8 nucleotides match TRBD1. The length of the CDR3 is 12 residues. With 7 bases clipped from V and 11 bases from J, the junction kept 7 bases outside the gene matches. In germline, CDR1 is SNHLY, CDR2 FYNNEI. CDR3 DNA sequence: TGTGCCAGCAAAGGACAGGGCTCGGCCCAGCATTTT. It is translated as CASKGQGSAQHF.

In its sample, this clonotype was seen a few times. CDR3 DNA sequence: TGTGCCAGCAGCCCCCCGGGACAGGGAGACTACGAGCAGTACTTC. As protein: CASSPPGQGDYEQYF. The V gene is TRBV7-9, the J gene TRBJ2-7; 9 bases line up with TRBD1. The germline V gene encodes CDR1 SEHNR and CDR2 FQNEAQ (reference sequence). This CDR3 is 15 amino acids long. V lost 5 bases and J lost 3; bases outside the gene matches: 8. The entire variable domain, with the rest obtained from reference TRBV7-9 and TRBJ2-7, is as follows: DTGVSQNPRHKITKRGQNVTFRCDPISEHNRLYWYRQTLGQGPEFLTYFQNEAQLEKSRLLSDRFSAERPKGSFSTLEIQRTEQGDSAMYLCASSPPGQGDYEQYFGPGTRLTVT.

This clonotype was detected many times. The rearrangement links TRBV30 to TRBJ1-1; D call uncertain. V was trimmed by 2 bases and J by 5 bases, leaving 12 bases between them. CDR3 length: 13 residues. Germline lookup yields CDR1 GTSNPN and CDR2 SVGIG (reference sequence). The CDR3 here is CAWSSDSGTEAFF. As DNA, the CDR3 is TGTGCCTGGAGTTCTGATTCGGGAACTGAAGCTTTCTTT.

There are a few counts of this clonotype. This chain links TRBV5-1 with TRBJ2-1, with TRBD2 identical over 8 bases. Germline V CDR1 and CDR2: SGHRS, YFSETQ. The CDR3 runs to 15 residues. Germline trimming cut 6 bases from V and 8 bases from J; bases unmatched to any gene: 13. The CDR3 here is CASTRLSRAGDEQFF. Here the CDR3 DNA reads TGCGCCAGCACCCGCCTTAGCAGAGCGGGGGATGAGCAGTTCTTC.

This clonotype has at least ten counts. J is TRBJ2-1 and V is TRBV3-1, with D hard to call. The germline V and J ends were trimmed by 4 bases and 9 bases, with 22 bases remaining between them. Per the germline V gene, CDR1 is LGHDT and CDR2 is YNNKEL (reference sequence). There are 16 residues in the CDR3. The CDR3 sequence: CASSLRETLAEREQFF. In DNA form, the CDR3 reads TGTGCCAGCAGCCTCCGCGAGACTCTTGCCGAACGTGAGCAGTTCTTC.